A selection of T cell receptor beta chains follows, all from one sample in a study of T cell changes during pregnancy in multiple sclerosis. This table comes from immunoSEQ multiplex PCR, and its TCRdb copy is limited to in-frame clones, with some not included. The sample holds fewer than 60,000 clones, approximately 90% seen once. The source was CD8+ T cells from peripheral blood mononuclear cells, collected after pregnancy. These receptors all come from a female donor with multiple sclerosis, enrolled in a pregnancy study. CDR3s include the opening cysteine and the closing phenylalanine or tryptophan. D genes are given only for firm matches. Clone size is given for some rows only: seen once, a few or many times, or a class if the clone is expanded.

size: .
J: TRBJ2-1
D: .
V: TRBV4-1
CDR3: CASSQGRGSYNEQFF
DNA: TGCGCCAGCAGCCAAGGCAGGGGCTCCTACAATGAGCAGTTCTTC

size: once
J: TRBJ1-1
D: TRBD1
V: TRBV6-5
CDR3: CASSWTGKNTEAFF
DNA: TGTGCCAGCAGCTGGACAGGGAAGAACACTGAAGCTTTCTTT

size: .
J: TRBJ2-2
D: .
V: TRBV19
CDR3: CASSTLTTVDFYTGELFF
DNA: TGTGCCAGTAGTACCCTGACCACAGTGGACTTCTACACCGGGGAGCTGTTTTTT

size: .
J: TRBJ1-4
D: .
V: TRBV5-6
CDR3: CASSSREHEKLFF
DNA: TGTGCCAGCAGCTCGAGGGAGCATGAAAAACTGTTTTTT

size: .
J: TRBJ2-3
D: TRBD2
V: TRBV19
CDR3: CASDPPGGDTQYF
DNA: TGTGCCAGTGATCCGCCCGGGGGGGATACGCAGTATTTT

size: .
J: TRBJ2-3
D: .
V: TRBV9
CDR3: CASSPPGGTDTQYF
DNA: TGTGCCAGCAGCCCCCCCGGGGGCACAGATACGCAGTATTTT

size: .
J: TRBJ1-1
D: .
V: TRBV5-1
CDR3: CASRVRDTEAFF
DNA: TGCGCCAGCAGGGTGAGGGACACTGAAGCTTTCTTT

size: .
J: TRBJ2-7
D: TRBD1
V: TRBV29-1
CDR3: CSVEPASGQRSYEQYF
DNA: TGCAGCGTTGAACCCGCCTCGGGACAGAGGAGCTACGAGCAGTACTTC

size: .
J: TRBJ1-1
D: .
V: TRBV9
CDR3: CASSSTTGLNTEAFF
DNA: TGTGCCAGCAGCTCAACGACAGGACTTAACACTGAAGCTTTCTTT

size: .
J: TRBJ1-5
D: .
V: TRBV7-6
CDR3: CASSLGRRDQPQHF
DNA: TGTGCCAGCAGCTTAGGCAGGAGGGATCAGCCCCAGCATTTT

size: once
J: TRBJ2-1
D: .
V: TRBV9
CDR3: CASSVVGEEDEQFF
DNA: TGTGCCAGCAGCGTAGTCGGAGAGGAGGATGAGCAGTTCTTC

size: once
J: TRBJ2-7
D: .
V: TRBV9
CDR3: CASSVGAQGNEQYF
DNA: TGTGCCAGCAGCGTAGGGGCGCAGGGTAACGAGCAGTACTTC

size: .
J: TRBJ2-7
D: TRBD2
V: TRBV14
CDR3: CASSGLAGETYEQYF
DNA: TGTGCCAGCAGCGGACTAGCGGGGGAGACCTACGAGCAGTACTTC

size: few
J: TRBJ1-5
D: TRBD1
V: TRBV7-4
CDR3: CASSSSTGGRQPQHF
DNA: TGTGCCAGCAGCTCCTCGACAGGGGGGCGCCAGCCCCAGCATTTT

size: once
J: TRBJ2-7
D: .
V: TRBV4-1
CDR3: CASSQGVGSSYEQYF
DNA: TGCGCCAGCAGCCAAGGGGTGGGCAGTTCCTACGAGCAGTACTTC

size: .
J: TRBJ1-2
D: TRBD1
V: TRBV7-9
CDR3: CASTSRGRGDSGYTF
DNA: TGTGCCAGCACCTCCCGGGGCAGGGGGGATTCCGGCTACACCTTC

size: .
J: TRBJ1-1
D: .
V: TRBV13
CDR3: CASLRGTEAFF
DNA: TGTGCCAGCCTACGAGGGACTGAAGCTTTCTTT

size: .
J: TRBJ1-4
D: .
V: TRBV14
CDR3: CASSSRFPEDEKLFF
DNA: TGTGCCAGCAGCTCGCGCTTTCCGGAGGATGAAAAACTGTTTTTT

size: .
J: TRBJ1-4
D: .
V: TRBV5-1
CDR3: CASSYRGLGKLFF
DNA: TGCGCCAGCAGCTATCGGGGACTTGGAAAACTGTTTTTT

size: .
J: TRBJ2-1
D: .
V: TRBV7-3
CDR3: CASAQGVGYNEQFF
DNA: TGTGCCAGCGCACAAGGGGTAGGTTACAATGAGCAGTTCTTC

size: .
J: TRBJ2-1
D: .
V: TRBV19
CDR3: CASPSPLSQGPSYNEQFF
DNA: TGTGCCAGTCCCTCACCTTTATCACAGGGACCGAGTTACAATGAGCAGTTCTTC

size: .
J: TRBJ2-7
D: TRBD1
V: TRBV5-5
CDR3: CASSPPRDRGAYEQYF
DNA: TGTGCCAGCAGCCCACCGCGGGACAGGGGTGCCTACGAGCAGTACTTC

size: .
J: TRBJ1-1
D: .
V: TRBV5-6
CDR3: CASSFQSPGYTEAFF
DNA: TGTGCCAGCAGCTTCCAGTCGCCTGGTTACACTGAAGCTTTCTTT

size: .
J: TRBJ2-7
D: TRBD2
V: TRBV15
CDR3: CATSRTSGTGGYEQYF
DNA: TGTGCCACCAGCAGAACTAGCGGGACGGGAGGCTACGAGCAGTACTTC

size: .
J: TRBJ2-2
D: TRBD2
V: TRBV6-4
CDR3: CASSGTSTGELFF
DNA: TGTGCCAGCAGCGGGACTAGCACCGGGGAGCTGTTTTTT

size: .
J: TRBJ2-2
D: TRBD2
V: TRBV5-6
CDR3: CASTAAGSGVTGELFF
DNA: TGTGCCAGCACCGCGGCGGGCAGCGGGGTCACCGGGGAGCTGTTTTTT

size: once
J: TRBJ2-3
D: TRBD1
V: TRBV5-6
CDR3: CASSPDREFTDTQYF
DNA: TGTGCCAGCAGCCCCGACAGGGAATTCACAGATACGCAGTATTTT

size: .
J: TRBJ2-7
D: .
V: TRBV6-1
CDR3: CASSEDLSTGYEQYF
DNA: TGTGCCAGCAGTGAGGACCTTTCTACGGGATACGAGCAGTACTTC

size: .
J: TRBJ2-3
D: TRBD2
V: TRBV2
CDR3: CASWFDTRPLLAGVADTQYF
DNA: TGTGCCAGCTGGTTTGACACCAGACCTTTGCTAGCGGGGGTGGCAGATACGCAGTATTTT

size: .
J: TRBJ2-7
D: .
V: TRBV7-9
CDR3: CASSSLIHEQYF
DNA: TGTGCCAGCAGCTCACTTATCCACGAGCAGTACTTC

size: .
J: TRBJ1-1
D: .
V: TRBV27
CDR3: CASTGNTEAFF
DNA: TGTGCCAGCACAGGGAACACTGAAGCTTTCTTT

size: once
J: TRBJ2-1
D: TRBD2
V: TRBV9
CDR3: CASSASGLVGDEQFF
DNA: TGTGCCAGCAGCGCCTCGGGACTAGTCGGGGATGAGCAGTTCTTC

size: few
J: TRBJ1-1
D: .
V: TRBV6-1
CDR3: CASSEIEGSTEAFF
DNA: TGTGCCAGCAGTGAAATCGAGGGATCGACTGAAGCTTTCTTT

size: .
J: TRBJ2-5
D: .
V: TRBV19
CDR3: CASSLNQETQYF
DNA: TGTGCCAGTAGTCTTAACCAAGAGACCCAGTACTTC

size: .
J: TRBJ2-1
D: .
V: TRBV6-5
CDR3: CASTISQATYNEQFF
DNA: TGTGCCAGCACTATATCTCAGGCTACCTACAATGAGCAGTTCTTC

size: .
J: TRBJ1-5
D: .
V: TRBV2
CDR3: CASSEFPGAGDQPQHF
DNA: TGTGCCAGCAGTGAATTCCCGGGCGCCGGGGATCAGCCCCAGCATTTT

size: .
J: TRBJ2-2
D: .
V: TRBV7-3
CDR3: CASSSKNTGELFF
DNA: TGTGCCAGCAGCTCTAAGAACACCGGGGAGCTGTTTTTT

size: .
J: TRBJ2-1
D: TRBD2
V: TRBV7-6
CDR3: CASSLVVGGTYNEQFF
DNA: TGTGCCAGCAGCTTAGTGGTGGGGGGGACCTACAATGAGCAGTTCTTC

size: .
J: TRBJ2-3
D: TRBD2
V: TRBV2
CDR3: CASRGLAGDWGDTQYF
DNA: TGTGCCAGCAGGGGACTAGCGGGGGACTGGGGAGATACGCAGTATTTT

size: .
J: TRBJ1-6
D: .
V: TRBV9
CDR3: CASSGSSYNSPLHF
DNA: TGTGCCAGCAGTGGGAGCTCCTATAATTCACCCCTCCACTTT

size: .
J: TRBJ2-2
D: .
V: TRBV4-2
CDR3: CASSQGLTGELFF
DNA: TGTGCCAGCAGCCAGGGCCTGACCGGGGAGCTGTTTTTT

size: .
J: TRBJ2-1
D: TRBD2
V: TRBV9
CDR3: CASSVPLAGLGEQFF
DNA: TGTGCCAGCAGCGTACCTCTAGCGGGGTTAGGTGAGCAGTTCTTC

size: .
J: TRBJ1-2
D: TRBD1
V: TRBV15
CDR3: CATSDQQGQGYTF
DNA: TGTGCCACCAGCGACCAACAGGGGCAGGGCTACACCTTC

size: .
J: TRBJ2-3
D: TRBD2
V: TRBV11-3
CDR3: CASSLLGSGGDTDTQYF
DNA: TGTGCCAGCAGCTTACTCGGTAGCGGGGGGGACACAGATACGCAGTATTTT

size: .
J: TRBJ1-1
D: .
V: TRBV19
CDR3: CASIRGGVFGTEAFF
DNA: TGTGCCAGTATCAGAGGGGGGGTATTTGGCACTGAAGCTTTCTTT

size: few
J: TRBJ1-1
D: TRBD1
V: TRBV13
CDR3: CASSSSGTGRTEAFF
DNA: TGTGCCAGCAGCTCATCCGGGACAGGGAGGACTGAAGCTTTCTTT

size: .
J: TRBJ1-6
D: .
V: TRBV15
CDR3: CATSRVELNSPLHF
DNA: TGTGCCACCAGCAGAGTCGAGCTTAATTCACCCCTCCACTTT

size: .
J: TRBJ1-1
D: .
V: TRBV19
CDR3: CASSMTENTEAFF
DNA: TGTGCCAGTAGTATGACAGAGAACACTGAAGCTTTCTTT

size: .
J: TRBJ1-2
D: .
V: TRBV4-2
CDR3: CASDRTRCGYTF
DNA: TGTGCCAGTGACAGGACTCGTTGTGGCTACACCTTC

size: .
J: TRBJ1-1
D: .
V: TRBV29-1
CDR3: CSVGLGNTEAFF
DNA: TGCAGCGTTGGTCTAGGGAACACTGAAGCTTTCTTT

size: .
J: TRBJ2-3
D: TRBD2
V: TRBV5-1
CDR3: CASSRLLAGEDTDTQYF
DNA: TGCGCCAGCAGCCGCTTGTTAGCGGGGGAGGACACAGATACGCAGTATTTT

size: .
J: TRBJ1-5
D: .
V: TRBV19
CDR3: CASSPRREVGQPQHF
DNA: TGTGCCAGTAGCCCACGAAGGGAGGTGGGTCAGCCCCAGCATTTT

size: once
J: TRBJ2-1
D: .
V: TRBV18
CDR3: CASSRTPYNEQFF
DNA: TGTGCCAGCTCGCGGACACCCTACAATGAGCAGTTCTTC

size: .
J: TRBJ2-3
D: .
V: TRBV7-9
CDR3: CASSLSDGGASTDTQYF
DNA: TGTGCCAGCAGCCTATCGGACGGGGGAGCTAGCACAGATACGCAGTATTTT

size: once
J: TRBJ1-2
D: .
V: TRBV6-1
CDR3: CASTRGTAYYGYTF
DNA: TGTGCCAGCACCAGAGGGACTGCTTACTATGGCTACACCTTC

size: .
J: TRBJ1-4
D: TRBD1
V: TRBV6-5
CDR3: CASSSTGQVEKLFF
DNA: TGTGCCAGCAGTTCCACGGGACAGGTGGAAAAACTGTTTTTT

size: .
J: TRBJ2-3
D: TRBD2
V: TRBV7-9
CDR3: CASSSMKRGGTDTQYF
DNA: TGTGCCAGCAGCTCGATGAAGCGGGGAGGCACAGATACGCAGTATTTT

size: .
J: TRBJ1-3
D: .
V: TRBV11-2
CDR3: CASRQQTNTIYF
DNA: TGTGCCAGCAGGCAACAGACAAACACCATATATTTT

size: .
J: TRBJ1-1
D: .
V: TRBV5-4
CDR3: CASSLAAEGDTEAFF
DNA: TGTGCCAGCAGCTTGGCCGCAGAGGGGGACACTGAAGCTTTCTTT